This T cell receptor beta chain stems from a study of blood T cell repertoires in COVID-19. Across the study: Material from acute and convalescent COVID-19 was sourced from the United States, Italy and Spain. Nucleic acid was either cDNA or gDNA, and it came from T cells, B-cell-depleted T cells, or PBMCs.

In the authors' workflow: Counts of nucleated cells, estimated from reference gene primer amplification, were obtained. TCRdb keeps only in-frame clones here, not all; method: immunoSEQ multiplex PCR. For V, J and clone size, that table is used; D and trimming come from the DNA. The sample yields 13,000 to 15,000 clones, roughly 84% seen once. Trimming stripped 0 bases from V and 11 bases from J, with 15 bases between. This CDR3 region has 14 residues. Germline loops: CDR1 SGDLS, CDR2 YYNGEE. V usage is TRBV9 and J usage is TRBJ2-1; possible D gene TRBD1, 5 bases. The TCR was taken from a man aged 50-59 years with active COVID-19. The specimen was peripheral blood. This CDR3 is CASSVGSLGPKQFF. Here the CDR3 DNA reads TGTGCCAGCAGCGTAGGCTCTTTGGGGCCAAAGCAGTTCTTC.